This entry features one T cell receptor beta chain sequence. Antigen: not known. These data are taken from a study of T cell responses to AZD1222 COVID-19 vaccine. Study-level points and caveats: Every sample of the repertoires postdated the peak T cell response. Spike-specific TCR repertoires showed rising breadth and depth after two AZD1222 doses. Clonal diversity may have been underestimated in mostly white British donors. Across spike, vaccine-associated CD4 TCRs were found, dominant at 160-218 and 743-854.

This CDR3 spans 14 amino acids. Trimming removed 4 bases from V and 3 bases from J; junction bases left unmatched: 4. Germline V CDR1 and CDR2: SNHLY, FYNNEI. Repertoires were generated with immunoSEQ multiplex PCR, while TCRdb's copy carries only in-frame clones and drops some. The sample holds 95,000 to 150,000 clones, 86% seen once. The specimen comprised peripheral blood, sampled on day 0 of AZD1222 vaccination. The V call is TRBV2, the J call TRBJ1-1; 8 nucleotides match TRBD1. This clonotype was obtained from an adult in good health. CDR3 coding DNA: TGTGCCAGCAGTGTCGGACAGGGCGACACTGAAGCTTTCTTT. Translated, it gives CASSVGQGDTEAFF.